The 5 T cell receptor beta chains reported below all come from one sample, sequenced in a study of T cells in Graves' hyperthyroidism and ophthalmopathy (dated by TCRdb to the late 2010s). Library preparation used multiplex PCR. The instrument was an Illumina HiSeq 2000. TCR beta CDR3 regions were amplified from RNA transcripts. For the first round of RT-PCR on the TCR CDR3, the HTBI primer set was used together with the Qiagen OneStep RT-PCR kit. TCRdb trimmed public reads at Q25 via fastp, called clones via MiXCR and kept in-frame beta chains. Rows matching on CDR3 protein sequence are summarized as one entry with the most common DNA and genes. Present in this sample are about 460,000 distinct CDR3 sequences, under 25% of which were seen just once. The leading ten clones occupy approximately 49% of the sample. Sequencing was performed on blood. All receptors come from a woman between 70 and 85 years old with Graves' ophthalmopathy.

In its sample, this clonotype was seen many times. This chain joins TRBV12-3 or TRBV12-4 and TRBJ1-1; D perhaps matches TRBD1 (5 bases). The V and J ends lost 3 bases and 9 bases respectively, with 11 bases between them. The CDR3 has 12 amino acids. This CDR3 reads CASSFGQAQAFF. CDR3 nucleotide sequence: TGTGCCAGCAGTTTCGGACAAGCCCAAGCTTTCTTT.

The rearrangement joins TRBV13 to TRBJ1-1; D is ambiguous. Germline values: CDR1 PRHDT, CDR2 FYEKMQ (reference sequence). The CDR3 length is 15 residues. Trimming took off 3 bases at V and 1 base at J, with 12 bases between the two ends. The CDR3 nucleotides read TGTGCCAGCAGCTTCAGAACTTGGGGGAACACTGAAGCTTTCTTT. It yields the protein CASSFRTWGNTEAFF. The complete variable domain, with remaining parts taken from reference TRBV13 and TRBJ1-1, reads AAGVIQSPRHLIKEKRETATLKCYPIPRHDTVYWYQQGPGQDPQFLISFYEKMQSDKGSIPDRFSAQQFSDYHSELNMSSLELGDSALYFCASSFRTWGNTEAFFGQGTRLTVV.

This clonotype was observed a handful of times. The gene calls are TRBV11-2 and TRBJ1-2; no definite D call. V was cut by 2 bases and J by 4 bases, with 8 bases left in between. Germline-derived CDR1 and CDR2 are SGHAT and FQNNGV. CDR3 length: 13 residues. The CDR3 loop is CASSLILGYGYTF. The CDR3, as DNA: TGTGCCAGCAGCTTAATCCTGGGCTATGGCTACACCTTC.

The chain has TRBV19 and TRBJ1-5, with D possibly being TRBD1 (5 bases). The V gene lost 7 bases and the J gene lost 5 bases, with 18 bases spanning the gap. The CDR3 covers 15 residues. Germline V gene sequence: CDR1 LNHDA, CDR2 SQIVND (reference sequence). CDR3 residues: CASTEVGAGYQPQHF. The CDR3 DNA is TGTGCCAGTACCGAAGTCGGGGCCGGATATCAGCCCCAGCATTTT.

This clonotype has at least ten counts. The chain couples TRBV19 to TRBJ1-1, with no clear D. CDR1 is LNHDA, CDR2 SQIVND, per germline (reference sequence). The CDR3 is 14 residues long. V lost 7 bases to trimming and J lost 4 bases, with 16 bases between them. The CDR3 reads CASIASRASTEAFF. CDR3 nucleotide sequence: TGTGCCAGTATTGCCTCCCGCGCGTCCACTGAAGCTTTCTTT. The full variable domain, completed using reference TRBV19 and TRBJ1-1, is DGGITQSPKYLFRKEGQNVTLSCEQNLNHDAMYWYRQDPGQGLRLIYYSQIVNDFQKGDIAEGYSVSREKKESFPLTVTSAQKNPTAFYLCASIASRASTEAFFGQGTRLTVV.